The rows below give T cell receptor beta chains drawn from one sample of a study of glioma-infiltrating T cells after dendritic cell vaccination. Data came from immunoSEQ multiplex PCR; TCRdb stores just in-frame clones and leaves some out. The sample records around 83,000 clones, about 85% being singletons. The sample was blood, taken after dendritic cell vaccination. Receptors were obtained from a human donor with glioblastoma. The conserved cysteine and the conserved F or W are not part of the CDR3 here.

TRBV5-1	TRBJ2-5	ASSARDRGKETQY
TRBV28	TRBJ1-1	ASRGPAVNTEAF
TRBV30	TRBJ2-1	AWRGTSLAGDYNEQF
TRBV7-6	TRBJ2-5	ASSDPGGETQY
TRBV7-9	TRBJ1-2	ASSLEDKGFGYT
TRBV19	TRBJ2-2	ASSTSGGAFTGELF
TRBV6-9	TRBJ2-1	ASSYPMRGLARIHQDNEQF
TRBV7-8	TRBJ2-7	ASSLAPAGGSSYEQY
TRBV19	TRBJ2-7	ASSWTGGNYEQY
TRBV28	TRBJ1-3	ASSTGTGLSGNTIY
TRBV6-6	TRBJ2-1	ASSPGVTGGANEQF
TRBV11-3	TRBJ2-5	ASSPRGTGQETQY
TRBV9	TRBJ2-2	ASSVGTGTNTGELF
TRBV18	TRBJ2-7	ASSGAGGLNPYEQY
TRBV7-3	TRBJ2-1	ASSRLAGYNEQF
TRBV6-5	TRBJ1-5	ASSLQTTTYQPQH
TRBV18	TRBJ2-3	ASSFLVSTDTQY
TRBV6-1	TRBJ1-1	AIKGGTVNTEAF
TRBV15	TRBJ1-1	ATSPDRGRWNTEAF
TRBV27	TRBJ2-5	ASSLSPRIAGVQETQY
TRBV7-2	TRBJ2-2	ASSLSGSETGELF
TRBV5-4	TRBJ1-1	ASSNPGQGAMNTEAF
TRBV9	TRBJ2-7	ASSATSGGAYEQY
TRBV5-1	TRBJ2-7	ASSRTSGIEQY
TRBV6-6	TRBJ1-2	ASSYSGQANYGYT
TRBV29-1	TRBJ1-2	SVEDSWAPDYGYT
TRBV6-5	TRBJ2-1	ASSYLGTAYNEQF
TRBV18	TRBJ2-5	ASSPPWQGSKETQY
TRBV7-3	TRBJ2-1	ASSPGTGFFEQF
TRBV27	TRBJ1-5	ASSLSAGQGNQPQH
TRBV6-5	TRBJ1-2	ASSYSRQGLYGYT
TRBV7-6	TRBJ1-2	ASSPGWGRGDGYT
TRBV9	TRBJ2-3	ASSEGVPGLARTDTQY
TRBV7-2	TRBJ2-7	ASSLDQGLSSYEQY
TRBV6-5	TRBJ1-2	ASSGTGTGYHGYT
TRBV11-3	TRBJ2-1	ASSLDQAGHNEQF
TRBV10-3	TRBJ2-3	AIRGGPGDTQY
TRBV25-1	TRBJ2-7	ASSPSLGGQGDYEQY
TRBV13	TRBJ1-1	ASILGQMNTEAF
TRBV6-1	TRBJ2-7	ASSEELAGPYEQY
TRBV9	TRBJ1-1	ASSVSQGAAEAF